The TCR beta chain described here comes from a study of blood T cell repertoires in COVID-19 (dated by TCRdb to about 2020). Background on the whole study: Samples from collaborators originated in the United States, Italy and Spain and spanned both the acute and convalescent phases of COVID-19. The samples were drawn from the first 160 participants of the ongoing ImmuneRACE study and from over 950 subjects provided by 6 global collaborators. The prospective study material was composed of cDNA or gDNA derived from T cells, B-cell-depleted T cells, or PBMCs. Subjects who had been exposed to COVID-19, were actively infected with it, or had recovered from it provided the deeply sampled blood TCRbeta repertoires that made up the dataset. Nearly every sample came with metadata listing a de-identified subject ID, COVID-19 status, age in years and sex. Where available, HLA class I and class II types were obtained from metadata supplied by the sample provider rather than from assay-based typing. The repertoires were made available in a free public database intended to serve as a resource for research on the immune response to SARS-CoV-2. Overall study outcomes, separate from this receptor: The quantity of clinical and demographic metadata differed by source and by participant and was supplied without curation.

Each collaborating institution followed its own protocols to collect whole blood in K2EDTA tubes. For TCRbeta analysis, collaborators shipped samples in one of three forms: frozen whole blood, isolated PBMCs, or DNA extracted from either of those sample types. The CDR3 runs 13 residues from the cysteine to the phenylalanine. The retained sequence is limited to the CDR3, 39 bases, with the frame set at the first base. For CDR1 and CDR2, the germline V gene (reference sequence) lists LNHDA and SQIVND. A distance of 9 bases separates the germline ends of V and J, which lose 3 bases and 4 bases respectively. With respect to this clone: Its antigen specificity is not known. No base qualities exist here, and no much larger clone lies one base off it.

TCRbeta CDR3 regions were amplified from genomic DNA by means of the immunoSEQ Assay, a bias-controlled multiplex PCR. Concerning the study's data processing: The number of nucleated cells in each sample was estimated from the amplification of reference gene primers within the assay. To quantify the absolute abundance of each unique TCRbeta CDR3 rearrangement, sequence reads were collapsed and filtered. Productive Simpson clonality was computed per sample as the square root of Simpson's diversity index over productive rearrangements. TCRdb stores this immuneACCESS table with in-frame sequences only. Part of the clones is absent; in the studies checked, under half of the shortfall reflects unresolved V genes, and no reason is known for the rest. The DNA gave D and trimming, while V, J and clone size come from that table. The sample records under 150,000 clones, around 87% of which are singletons. In total, the top ten clones hold under 2.5% of the sample.

The TCR originated in a man between 45 and 60 years old with active COVID-19. Sequencing input: peripheral blood. Recombination joined TRBV19 with TRBJ1-1; a confident D gene designation cannot be given. The CDR3 in this case is CASSIAEGTEAFF. The nucleotide sequence is TGTGCCAGTAGTATTGCAGAGGGCACTGAAGCTTTCTTT.